These 28 T cell receptor beta chains were sequenced from one sample in a study of Tregs in tolerant kidney transplant recipients. Only in-frame clones appear in the TCRdb table, and some are missing; sequencing was by immunoSEQ multiplex PCR. Of 54,000 or so clones listed, around 93% are singletons. Recipients received nonmyeloablative bone marrow transplants from related graft donors, with transient mixed chimerism. The sample here was CD8+ T cells from blood (PBMCs), taken 24 months after the transplant. The source is a human patient who received a combined kidney and bone marrow transplant. Some T cells could come from the graft donor.

The rearrangement links TRBV5-1 to TRBJ2-7; 9 nucleotides agree with TRBD1. J gave up 4 bases and V 4 bases, and 12 bases lay outside the gene matches. CDR1 and CDR2 (germline): SGHRS, YFSETQ. The CDR3 length is 16 residues. For the CDR3, the DNA is TGCGCCAGCAGCCTAGCATGGGACAGGGAAATTTACGAGCAGTACTTC. Its protein is CASSLAWDREIYEQYF.

The chain joins TRBV7-9 to TRBJ2-5; TRBD1 aligns across 7 bases. Gene TRBJ2-7 matches the end of the DNA better, so the J call may be wrong. The germline CDR1 and CDR2 sequences are SEHNR and FQNEAQ (reference sequence). The CDR3 contains 15 residues. DNA for the CDR3: TGTGCCAGCAGCTCCCCGGACAGGTTAACCTACGAGCAGTACTTC. Translation gives CASSSPDRLTYEQYF.

This chain connects TRBV4-3 to TRBJ2-7, with 10 bases fitting TRBD2. The V gene end was trimmed by 0 bases and the J gene end by 7 bases; junction bases not matched to a gene: 3. Germline lookup yields CDR1 LGHNA and CDR2 YSLEER. This CDR3 contains 14 residues. CDR3: CASSQDWGLAEQYF. CDR3 nucleotide sequence: TGCGCCAGCAGCCAAGATTGGGGACTAGCGGAGCAGTACTTC.

V gene TRBV6-5 combines with J gene TRBJ2-1; D possibly corresponds to TRBD2 (6 bases). There are 15 residues in the CDR3. The V and J ends lost 2 bases and 2 bases respectively, with 10 bases between them. Germline assignment: CDR1 MNHEY and CDR2 SVGAGI. CDR3 sequence reads: CASSYLEGAYNEQFF. CDR3 nucleotides: TGTGCCAGCAGTTACCTGGAGGGAGCCTACAATGAGCAGTTCTTC.

This chain joins TRBV7-3 and TRBJ2-1; 7 bases match TRBD1. The ends lost 5 bases at V and 0 bases at J; junction bases unmatched: 1. This CDR3 is built from 14 residues. Germline V gene data show CDR1 as SGHTA and CDR2 as FQGTGA. The DNA for the CDR3 is TGTGCCAGCAGCGCAGGGGGCTCCTACAATGAGCAGTTCTTC. Translation gives CASSAGGSYNEQFF.

The gene calls are TRBV25-1 and TRBJ2-5; possibly TRBD1 for D (5 bases). The CDR3 spans 14 residues. CDR1 and CDR2 from the germline V gene are MGHDK and SYGVNS. The V end lost 1 base, the J end lost 2 bases, and 8 bases lay between the germline ends. This chain's CDR3 is CASSELTVQETQYF. CDR3 coding DNA: TGTGCCAGCAGTGAATTGACAGTACAAGAGACCCAGTACTTC.

This sequence joins TRBV27 and TRBJ2-1; D gene uncertain. Deletions cut 3 bases from V and 4 bases from J, with 7 bases between. CDR1 and CDR2 (germline): MNHEY, SMNVEV (reference sequence). CDR3 length: 13 residues. CDR3 sequence: CASSFRSYNEQFF. In DNA, the CDR3 is TGTGCCAGCAGTTTTCGGTCGTACAATGAGCAGTTCTTC.

The gene calls are TRBV27 and TRBJ1-6; tentatively, D is TRBD1 (6 bases). Germline CDR1 is MNHEY and CDR2 is SMNVEV (reference sequence). V lost 5 bases to trimming and J lost 4 bases, with 15 bases between them. This CDR3 spans 16 amino acids. DNA of the CDR3: TGTGCCAGCAGTAACAGGGAGTTTCTATATAATTCACCCCTCCACTTT. Encoded protein: CASSNREFLYNSPLHF.

The chain recombines TRBV11-3 with TRBJ1-2, with 7 positions matching TRBD1. The CDR3 contains 15 residues. Per the germline V gene, CDR1 is SGHNT and CDR2 is YENEEA. V was clipped by 0 bases and J by 4 bases; unmatched bases: 5. The CDR3 DNA sequence: TGTGCCAGCAGCTTAGAGACAGGGTCGGGCTATGGCTACACCTTC. It translates to CASSLETGSGYGYTF.

Only one count was recorded for this clone. The chain combines TRBV6-5 with TRBJ2-5, with TRBD1 matching over 8 bases. The ends lost 1 base at V and 3 bases at J; junction bases unmatched: 1. The CDR3 is made up of 14 amino acids. Per the germline V gene, CDR1 is MNHEY and CDR2 is SVGAGI. CDR3 DNA: TGTGCCAGCAGTTACTGGACAGGGAAAGAGACCCAGTACTTC. Translation gives CASSYWTGKETQYF.

This clone was seen only once. Different DNA sequences within this sample yield the same CDR3. The chain couples TRBV7-3 to TRBJ1-5; no clear D gene. Per the germline V gene, CDR1 is SGHTA and CDR2 is FQGTGA. Trimming cost V 5 bases and J 5 bases, with 10 bases left between them. CDR3 size: 13 residues. The CDR3 DNA reads as TGTGCCAGCAGCATGGGCCCTTATCAGCCCCAGCATTTT. Amino acid sequence: CASSMGPYQPQHF.

The DNA for the CDR3 is TGTGCCACCAGCAGCAGGGGTCCTGAAGATACGCAGTATTTT. It yields the protein CATSSRGPEDTQYF. The chain uses TRBV15 and TRBJ2-3; D may be TRBD1 (6 bases). The germline V gene has CDR1 LNHNV and CDR2 YYDKDF (reference sequence). The CDR3 runs to 14 residues. Trimming shortened V by 3 bases and J by 5 bases, and 12 bases separated the two germline ends.

This clone was seen just once. The chain is built from TRBV7-6 and TRBJ2-7, with 12 bases aligning to TRBD2. In germline, CDR1 is SGHVS, CDR2 FNYEAQ. This CDR3 comprises 15 residues. Germline trimming cut 5 bases from V and 3 bases from J; bases unmatched to any gene: 5. The CDR3 reads CASSQGLAGNYEQYF. Written as DNA, the CDR3 is TGTGCCAGCAGCCAAGGACTAGCGGGAAACTACGAGCAGTACTTC.

This sequence joins TRBV7-5 and TRBJ2-1; TRBD2, the table's D call, was not compared with the DNA. TRBV7-5 corresponds to a pseudogene. This CDR3 is 19 amino acids long. CDR3 DNA sequence: TGTGTCAGAAGCTTAGGAGTTAGCGGGAGGGCCGGTACATACAATGAGCAGTTCTTC. It yields the protein CVRSLGVSGRAGTYNEQFF.

The genes are TRBV5-6 and TRBJ2-1; D unresolved. The CDR3 runs 12 residues. Germline V gene lookup returns CDR1 SGHDT and CDR2 YYEEEE. Trimming cost V 2 bases and J 10 bases, with 10 bases left between them. The CDR3, as DNA: TGTGCCAGCAGCTTTACACCGAGGGAGCAGTTCTTC. As protein: CASSFTPREQFF.

V usage is TRBV7-9 and J usage is TRBJ2-1, with 8 bases identical to TRBD2. The V segment lost 6 bases and the J segment 9 bases; nucleotides outside the gene matches: 4. CDR3 size: 12 residues. The V gene's germline CDR1 is SEHNR and CDR2 FQNEAQ (reference sequence). CDR3 coding DNA: TGTGCCAGCAGACCGGGGACTAGTGAGCAGTTCTTC. It specifies CASRPGTSEQFF.

The chain has TRBV2 and TRBJ1-1, with a weak D call TRBD1 (6 bases). Germline CDR1 and CDR2: SNHLY and FYNNEI. This CDR3 has 14 amino acids. With 7 bases removed from V and 5 bases from J, the gap between germline ends came to 17 bases. Written as DNA, the CDR3 is TGTGCCAGCATCCTTGGGGGGGGCGGTACTGAAGCTTTCTTT. Translation: CASILGGGGTEAFF.

The rearrangement links TRBV7-9 to TRBJ2-4, with D possibly TRBD2 on 5 matching bases. The CDR3 loop spans 16 amino acids. Germline V gene sequence: CDR1 SEHNR, CDR2 FQNEAQ (reference sequence). V was trimmed by 5 bases and J by 0 bases, leaving 14 bases between them. The CDR3 DNA reads as TGTGCCAGCAGCGACACCTCAGGACTAGCCAAAAACATTCAGTACTTC. It is translated as CASSDTSGLAKNIQYF.

The V and J genes are TRBV7-7 and TRBJ2-3; 7 nucleotides align to TRBD2. Germline values: CDR1 SSHAT, CDR2 FNYEAQ (reference sequence). The CDR3 runs 15 residues. V gave up 2 bases and J gave up 1 base; unmatched junction bases: 3. CDR3 bases: TGTGCCAGCAGCTTATCCACTAGCGGCACAGATACGCAGTATTTT. This gives the protein CASSLSTSGTDTQYF.

The rearrangement uses TRBV15 and TRBJ2-1, with TRBD2 identical over 14 bases. The germline CDR1 and CDR2 sequences are LNHNV and YYDKDF (reference sequence). This CDR3 region has 17 residues. V was clipped by 0 bases and J by 4 bases; unmatched bases: 2. CDR3 loop: CATSREGLAGVYNEQFF. Here the CDR3 DNA reads TGTGCCACCAGCAGAGAGGGACTAGCGGGAGTATACAATGAGCAGTTCTTC. Together with reference TRBV15 and TRBJ2-1, the CDR3 gives the full variable domain: DAMVIQNPRYQVTQFGKPVTLSCSQTLNHNVMYWYQQKSSQAPKLLFHYYDKDFNNEADTPDNFQSRRPNTSFCFLDIRSPGLGDTAMYLCATSREGLAGVYNEQFFGPGTRLTVL.

This sequence joins TRBV4-3 and TRBJ2-3, with a possible D match to TRBD2 (6 bases). Germline V gene lookup returns CDR1 LGHNA and CDR2 YSLEER. CDR3 length: 17 amino acids. Trimming took off 1 base at V and 3 bases at J, with 17 bases between the two ends. The CDR3 nucleotides read TGCGCCAGCAGCCAAGTCCCGACTAGACATATTACAGATACGCAGTATTTT. Its protein is CASSQVPTRHITDTQYF.

The rearrangement uses TRBV9 and TRBJ2-1; TRBD2 aligns across 8 bases. Germline V gives CDR1 SGDLS, CDR2 YYNGEE. V trimming: 1 base; J trimming: 4 bases; junction bases outside the gene matches: 7. This CDR3 is built from 16 residues. CDR3 sequence reads: CASSVTFAGGYNEQFF. For the CDR3, the DNA is TGTGCCAGCAGCGTAACGTTTGCGGGGGGTTACAATGAGCAGTTCTTC.

This clone was seen more than once but under ten times. CDR3 nucleotides: TGTGCCATCAGTGAGTCGGGACTAGCGGGGAGCTACGAGCAGTACTTC. Protein: CAISESGLAGSYEQYF. The gene calls are TRBV10-3 and TRBJ2-7, with TRBD2 matching over 13 bases. Per germline, CDR1 ENHRY and CDR2 SYGVKD. V shed 0 bases, J shed 3 bases, and the junction held 2 bases outside the gene matches. The CDR3 has 16 residues.

The chain couples TRBV7-9 to TRBJ2-1, with a weak D call TRBD2 (5 bases). V was clipped by 4 bases and J by 1 base, with 11 bases between them. Germline V gene sequence: CDR1 SEHNR, CDR2 FQNEAQ (reference sequence). The CDR3 loop spans 15 amino acids. Here the CDR3 DNA reads TGTGCCAGCAGCTCTAGGGAGAGATCCTACAATGAGCAGTTCTTC. It specifies CASSSRERSYNEQFF.

The V gene is TRBV6-5, the J gene TRBJ2-3; D ambiguous. The CDR3 runs to 15 residues. The germline gives CDR1 MNHEY, CDR2 SVGAGI. Trimming took off 7 bases at V and 1 base at J, with 15 bases between the two ends. CDR3 residues: CASNLSPRGTDTQYF. The CDR3 DNA sequence: TGTGCCAGCAATCTTAGCCCTCGAGGCACAGATACGCAGTATTTT.

CDR3 bases: TGTGCCAGCAGCGTAACTAATGGACAGGGATACTATGGCTACACCTTC. Translated, it gives CASSVTNGQGYYGYTF. V gene TRBV9 combines with J gene TRBJ1-2, with 8 bases lining up with TRBD1. The CDR3 is 16 residues long. CDR1 is SGDLS and CDR2 is YYNGEE in the germline V gene. V shed 1 base, J shed 3 bases, and the junction held 8 bases outside the gene matches.

The chain is built from TRBV13 and TRBJ2-1; 11 positions agree with TRBD2. There are 12 residues in the CDR3. J gave up 10 bases and V 5 bases, and 1 base lay outside the gene matches. CDR1 and CDR2 from the germline V gene are PRHDT and FYEKMQ (reference sequence). CDR3 sequence: CASSLAGGEQFF. The CDR3 bases are TGTGCCAGCAGCCTAGCGGGAGGAGAGCAGTTCTTC.

V and J are TRBV4-3 and TRBJ2-5; a weak D match, TRBD2 (6 bases). Trimming removed 4 bases at V and 1 base at J, with 19 bases between. There are 17 residues in the CDR3. CDR1 LGHNA and CDR2 YSLEER come from the germline V gene. As DNA, the CDR3 is TGCGCCAGCAGCCCCAACACCAGACGGAGGGGCCAAGAGACCCAGTACTTC. It specifies CASSPNTRRRGQETQYF.